These 18 T cell receptor beta chains came from one sample sequenced in a study of blood T cells in healthy people across ages. It was with a sample-barcoded 5' primer and a J-beta primer mix that a second PCR of about 6 to 11 cycles was run. TCRdb fed the 5' RACE reads into MiXCR, producing one record per CDR3 protein. The sample records about 760,000 distinct CDR3 sequences, more than 55% being singletons. The sequencing sample was made of blood. These TCRs come from a man aged 40-50 years in good health.

The chain joins TRBV5-1 to TRBJ1-1, with D hard to call. V lost 4 bases and J lost 7, with 14 bases in between. Germline CDR1 is SGHRS and CDR2 is YFSETQ. The CDR3 contains 13 residues. CDR3 in amino acids: CASSASTGVEAFF. The CDR3 region has the DNA TGCGCCAGCAGCGCGTCGACCGGGGTTGAAGCTTTCTTT. The variable domain in full, with the rest retrieved from reference TRBV5-1 and TRBJ1-1, is KAGVTQTPRYLIKTRGQQVTLSCSPISGHRSVSWYQQTPGQGLQFLFEYFSETQRNKGNFPGRFSGRQFSNSRSEMNVSTLELGDSALYLCASSASTGVEAFFGQGTRLTVV.

This chain joins TRBV15 and TRBJ2-5; the D is unclear. V was trimmed by 0 bases and J by 5 bases, leaving 7 bases between them. Per germline, CDR1 LNHNV and CDR2 YYDKDF (reference sequence). The CDR3 contains 13 residues. The CDR3 loop is CATSRDLIETQYF. CDR3 in DNA: TGTGCCACCAGCAGAGATCTGATTGAGACCCAGTACTTC.

V gene TRBV7-3 combines with J gene TRBJ1-2; D may be TRBD1 (6 bases). Germline-derived CDR1 and CDR2 are SGHTA and FQGTGA. The CDR3 length is 15 residues. Trimming left V 1 base short and J 4 bases short, with 13 bases between. For the CDR3, the DNA is TGTGCCAGCAGCTTAAGTGCTCTGGACAGCTATGGCTACACCTTC. It translates to CASSLSALDSYGYTF.

The table lists this clonotype with a few counts. J is TRBJ1-6 and V is TRBV9; TRBD1 matches 7 bases. The CDR3 has 15 residues. The germline CDR1 and CDR2 sequences are SGDLS and YYNGEE. V gave up 3 bases and J gave up 7 bases; unmatched junction bases: 7. Written as DNA, the CDR3 is TGTGCCAGCAGCGGTAAACAGGGGCCCAATTCACCCCTCCACTTT. Protein sequence: CASSGKQGPNSPLHF.

The chain is built from TRBV4-2 and TRBJ1-5; 7 bases are shared with TRBD1. Germline V gives CDR1 LGHNA, CDR2 YNFKEQ. There are 16 residues in the CDR3. With V trimmed by 4 bases and J by 6 bases, 12 bases remained unmatched. The CDR3 here is CASSRVARQGIQPQHF. The CDR3 DNA follows: TGTGCCAGCAGCCGAGTCGCGAGACAGGGCATTCAGCCCCAGCATTTT.

This clonotype appeared a few times. The chain joins TRBV2 to TRBJ2-1; TRBD1 aligns across 7 bases. J was trimmed by 3 bases and V by 5 bases; bases with no gene match: 7. Germline CDR1 SNHLY, CDR2 FYNNEI. CDR3 length: 15 residues. The CDR3 reads CASSKDRQSYNEQFF. CDR3 DNA sequence: TGTGCCAGCAGTAAGGACAGGCAGAGCTACAATGAGCAGTTCTTC. The variable domain in full, with the rest retrieved from reference TRBV2 and TRBJ2-1, is EPEVTQTPSHQVTQMGQEVILRCVPISNHLYFYWYRQILGQKVEFLVSFYNNEISEKSEIFDDQFSVERPDGSNFTLKIRSTKLEDSAMYFCASSKDRQSYNEQFFGPGTRLTVL.

This chain links TRBV12-3 or TRBV12-4 with TRBJ2-1; 8 nucleotides match TRBD2. Losses at the gene ends were 3 bases for V and 5 bases for J; bases not matched to a gene: 12. This CDR3 is 17 amino acids long. This chain's CDR3 is CASSLGGGKQRDNEQFF. The CDR3 region has the DNA TGTGCCAGCAGTTTGGGCGGGGGGAAACAAAGGGACAATGAGCAGTTCTTC.

This sequence joins TRBV6-5 and TRBJ1-2, with 8 nucleotides matching TRBD1. Germline V gene data show CDR1 as MNHEY and CDR2 as SVGAGI. The trim removed 8 bases at V and 8 bases at J, leaving 10 bases unmatched. The CDR3 extends over 13 amino acids. The CDR3 nucleotides read TGTGCCAGCGGACTCCAGGGGGCGTGGGGCTACACCTTC. Its protein is CASGLQGAWGYTF.

V usage is TRBV20-1 and J usage is TRBJ2-5; 7 nucleotides line up with TRBD1. Germline CDR1 reads DFQATT; CDR2 reads SNEGSKA (reference sequence). The CDR3 contains 12 residues. With V trimmed by 8 bases and J by 4 bases, 7 bases remained unmatched. The CDR3: CSSQGQRETQYF. Written as DNA, the CDR3 is TGCAGTTCACAGGGACAGAGAGAGACCCAGTACTTC.

The sample holds a few counts of this clonotype. This chain joins TRBV15 and TRBJ2-4; 9 positions match TRBD2. The CDR3 has 16 amino acids. Looked up from germline, CDR1 is LNHNV and CDR2 is YYDKDF (reference sequence). The junction had 5 bases not matched to a gene; V was cut back by 0 bases and J by 5 bases. Written as DNA, the CDR3 is TGTGCCACCAGCAGAGATAAACGGACTAGCGAAAACATTCAGTACTTC. Protein product: CATSRDKRTSENIQYF.

The V and J genes are TRBV19 and TRBJ2-1; D is unresolved. The J call could be wrong; TRBJ2-7 is a better fit for the DNA end. The CDR3 length is 15 residues. Germline assignment: CDR1 LNHDA and CDR2 SQIVND (reference sequence). CDR3 residues: CASSIRDTVNNEQYF. CDR3 bases: TGTGCCAGTAGTATTCGTGACACGGTAAACAATGAGCAGTACTTC.

The J gene is TRBJ1-1, the V gene TRBV7-2; TRBD1 might be the D (6 bases). The length of the CDR3 is 15 residues. V shed 5 bases and J shed 4 bases, with 17 bases lying between them. Germline loops: CDR1 SGHTA, CDR2 FQGNSA. CDR3 protein: CASSVDQGRSTEAFF. The CDR3 DNA sequence: TGTGCCAGCAGCGTCGACCAGGGGCGCAGCACTGAAGCTTTCTTT.

The chain has TRBV5-1 and TRBJ1-2; the D gene is possibly TRBD1 (6 bases). The CDR3 spans 13 residues. Deletions cut 1 base from V and 4 bases from J, with 8 bases between. CDR1 SGHRS and CDR2 YFSETQ come from the germline V gene. The CDR3 region is CASSLTGIYGYTF. CDR3 sequence (DNA): TGCGCCAGCAGCTTGACAGGGATCTATGGCTACACCTTC.

The gene calls are TRBV20-1 and TRBJ2-1; 10 bases map to TRBD1. CDR1 DFQATT and CDR2 SNEGSKA come from the germline V gene (reference sequence). Trimming at V came to 6 bases and at J to 1 base, leaving 12 bases not matched to a gene. This CDR3 has 17 amino acids. The CDR3 nucleotides read TGCAGTGCGACAAATCCGAGGACAGGGGGGTCCTACAATGAGCAGTTCTTC. Residues: CSATNPRTGGSYNEQFF.

This clonotype showed up just a few times. The CDR3 here is CASSQDRGPAYNEQFF. CDR3 nucleotide sequence: TGCGCCAGCAGCCAAGATAGGGGCCCAGCCTACAATGAGCAGTTCTTC. The gene calls are TRBV4-3 and TRBJ2-1, with D possibly being TRBD1 (5 bases). CDR3 size: 16 residues. Germline CDR1 is LGHNA and CDR2 is YSLEER. The V end was cut by 0 bases, the J end by 2 bases, with 11 bases between.

The rearrangement joins TRBV20-1 to TRBJ2-3; D uncertain. The CDR3 has 12 residues. V was cut by 2 bases and J by 9 bases, with 12 bases left in between. CDR1 and CDR2 (germline): DFQATT, SNEGSKA (reference sequence). CDR3 nucleotides: TGCAGTGCTAGATATAGGGTTAGGACGCAGTATTTT. Residues: CSARYRVRTQYF.

The genes are TRBV20-1 and TRBJ1-2; D gene ambiguous. Germline V gene lookup returns CDR1 DFQATT and CDR2 SNEGSKA (reference sequence). The CDR3 loop spans 12 amino acids. The V and J ends lost 7 bases and 4 bases respectively, with 13 bases between them. In DNA, the CDR3 is TGCAGTGTACAACTTAATACCTATGGCTACACCTTC. As protein: CSVQLNTYGYTF.

The V gene is TRBV12-3 or TRBV12-4, the J gene TRBJ2-3; D is unresolved. This CDR3 has 14 amino acids. The V end lost 3 bases, the J end lost 3 bases, and 10 bases lay between the germline ends. CDR3 bases: TGTGCCAGCAGTTTGCTGGGATGGACAGATACGCAGTATTTT. Translated: CASSLLGWTDTQYF.